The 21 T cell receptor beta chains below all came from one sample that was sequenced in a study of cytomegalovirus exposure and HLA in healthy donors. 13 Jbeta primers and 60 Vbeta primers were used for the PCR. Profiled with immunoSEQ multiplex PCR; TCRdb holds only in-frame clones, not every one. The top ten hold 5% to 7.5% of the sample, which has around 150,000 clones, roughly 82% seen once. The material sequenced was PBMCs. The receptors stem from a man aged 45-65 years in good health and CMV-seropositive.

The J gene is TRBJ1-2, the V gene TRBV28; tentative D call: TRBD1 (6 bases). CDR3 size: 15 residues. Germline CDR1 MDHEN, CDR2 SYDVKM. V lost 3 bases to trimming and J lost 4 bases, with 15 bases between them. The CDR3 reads CASSFRGALSYGYTF. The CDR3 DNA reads TGTGCCAGCAGTTTTCGGGGGGCTTTAAGCTATGGCTACACCTTC.

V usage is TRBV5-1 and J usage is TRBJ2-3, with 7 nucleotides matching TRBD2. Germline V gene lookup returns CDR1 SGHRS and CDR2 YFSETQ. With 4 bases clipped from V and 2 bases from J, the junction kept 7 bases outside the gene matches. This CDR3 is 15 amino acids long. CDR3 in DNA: TGCGCCAGCAGCATCTCTAGCGGTTCCACAGATACGCAGTATTTT. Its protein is CASSISSGSTDTQYF.

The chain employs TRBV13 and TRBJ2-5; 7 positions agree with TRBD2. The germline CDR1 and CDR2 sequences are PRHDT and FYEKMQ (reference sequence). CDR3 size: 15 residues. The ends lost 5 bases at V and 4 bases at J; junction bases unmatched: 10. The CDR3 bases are TGTGCCAGCAGCCATAGCGGGCTAGCTCTAGAGACCCAGTACTTC. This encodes CASSHSGLALETQYF.

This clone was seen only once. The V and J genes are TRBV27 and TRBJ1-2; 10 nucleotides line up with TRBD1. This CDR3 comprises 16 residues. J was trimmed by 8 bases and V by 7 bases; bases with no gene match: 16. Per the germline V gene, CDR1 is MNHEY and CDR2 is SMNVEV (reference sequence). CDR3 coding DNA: TGTGCCAGCACCCCCATCGGGACAGGGGATCGGCGGGGCTACACCTTC. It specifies CASTPIGTGDRRGYTF.

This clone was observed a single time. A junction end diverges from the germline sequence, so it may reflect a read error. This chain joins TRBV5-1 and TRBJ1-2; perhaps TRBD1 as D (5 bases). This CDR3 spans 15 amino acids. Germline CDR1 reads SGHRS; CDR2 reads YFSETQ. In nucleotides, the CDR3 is TGCGCCAGCAGCCCCTCGGGGGGAGGAGGCTATGTCTACACCTTC. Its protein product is CASSPSGGGGYVYTF.

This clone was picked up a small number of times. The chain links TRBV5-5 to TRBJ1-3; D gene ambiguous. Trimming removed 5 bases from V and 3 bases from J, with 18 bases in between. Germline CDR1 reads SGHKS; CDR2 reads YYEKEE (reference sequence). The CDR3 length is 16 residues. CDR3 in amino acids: CASRVHFESYGNTIYF. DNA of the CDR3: TGTGCCAGCAGAGTTCACTTCGAATCCTATGGAAACACCATATATTTT.

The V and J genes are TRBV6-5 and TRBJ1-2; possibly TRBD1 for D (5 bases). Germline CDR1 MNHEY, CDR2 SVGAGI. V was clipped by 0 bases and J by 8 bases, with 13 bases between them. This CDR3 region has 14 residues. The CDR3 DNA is TGTGCCAGCAGTTACTCGAGACCACAGGAGGGCTACACCTTC. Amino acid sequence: CASSYSRPQEGYTF.

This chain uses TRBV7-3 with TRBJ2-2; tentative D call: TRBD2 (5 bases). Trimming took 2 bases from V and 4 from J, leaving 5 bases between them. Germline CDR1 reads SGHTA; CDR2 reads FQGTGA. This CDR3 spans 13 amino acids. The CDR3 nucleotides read TGTGCCAGCAGCTTAGAGGGCACCGGGGAGCTGTTTTTT. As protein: CASSLEGTGELFF.

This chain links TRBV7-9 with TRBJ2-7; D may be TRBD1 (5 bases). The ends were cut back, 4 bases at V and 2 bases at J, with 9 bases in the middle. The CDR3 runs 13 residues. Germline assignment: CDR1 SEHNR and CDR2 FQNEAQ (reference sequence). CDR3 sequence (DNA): TGTGCCAGCAGCTACGACAGTACCTACGAGCAGTACGTC. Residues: CASSYDSTYEQYV.

The CDR3 nucleotides are TGTGCCTTCCACAGGGGTCTAGGTCTGTTTTTT. It is translated as CAFHRGLGLFF. The rearrangement uses TRBV30 and TRBJ1-4, with 7 bases that match TRBD1. This CDR3 contains 11 residues. Trimming removed 7 bases from V and 14 bases from J; junction bases left unmatched: 10. Germline V lookup: CDR1 GTSNPN, CDR2 SVGIG (reference sequence).

CDR3 sequence: CASSPGTGGDTGELFF. CDR3 DNA sequence: TGTGCCAGCAGCCCGGGGACAGGGGGAGACACCGGGGAGCTGTTTTTT. The chain joins TRBV7-8 to TRBJ2-2, with 11 bases identical to TRBD1. Germline CDR1 is SGHVS and CDR2 is FQNEAQ. V trimming: 5 bases; J trimming: 3 bases; junction bases outside the gene matches: 5. This CDR3 contains 16 residues.

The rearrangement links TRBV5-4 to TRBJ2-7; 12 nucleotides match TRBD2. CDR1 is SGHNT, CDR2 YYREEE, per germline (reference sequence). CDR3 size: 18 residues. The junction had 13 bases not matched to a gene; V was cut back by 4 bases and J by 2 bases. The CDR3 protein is CASSPGSNGLAGPYEQYV. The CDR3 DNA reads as TGTGCCAGCAGCCCGGGAAGCAACGGACTAGCGGGGCCCTACGAGCAGTACGTC.

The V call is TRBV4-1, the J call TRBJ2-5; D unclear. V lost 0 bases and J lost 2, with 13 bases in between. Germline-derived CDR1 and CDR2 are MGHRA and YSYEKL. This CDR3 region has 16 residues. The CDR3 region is CASSQDGSIPQETQYF. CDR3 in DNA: TGCGCCAGCAGCCAAGATGGCAGTATCCCACAAGAGACCCAGTACTTC.

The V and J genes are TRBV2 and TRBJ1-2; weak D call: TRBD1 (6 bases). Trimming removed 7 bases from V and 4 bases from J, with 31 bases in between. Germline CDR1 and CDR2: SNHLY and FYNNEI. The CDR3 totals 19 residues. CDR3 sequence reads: CASIGPTISQQGFSYGYTF. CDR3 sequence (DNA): TGTGCCAGCATTGGTCCCACTATCTCCCAACAGGGCTTTTCCTATGGCTACACCTTC.

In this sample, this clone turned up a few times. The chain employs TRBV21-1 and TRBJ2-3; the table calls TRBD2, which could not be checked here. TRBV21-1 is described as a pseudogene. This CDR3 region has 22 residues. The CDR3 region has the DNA TGTGCCAGCAAAAGGGGACTAGCCTCTGTTGTGAAGGGGAAAGGAGGCACAGATACGCAGTATTTT. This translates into CASKRGLASVVKGKGGTDTQYF.

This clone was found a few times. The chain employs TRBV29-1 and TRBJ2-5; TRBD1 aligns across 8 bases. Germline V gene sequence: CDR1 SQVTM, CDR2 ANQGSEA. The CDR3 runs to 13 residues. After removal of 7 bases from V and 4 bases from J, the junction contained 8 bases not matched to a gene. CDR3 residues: CSAYRGLGETQYF. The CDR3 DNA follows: TGCAGCGCCTACAGGGGGTTGGGAGAGACCCAGTACTTC.

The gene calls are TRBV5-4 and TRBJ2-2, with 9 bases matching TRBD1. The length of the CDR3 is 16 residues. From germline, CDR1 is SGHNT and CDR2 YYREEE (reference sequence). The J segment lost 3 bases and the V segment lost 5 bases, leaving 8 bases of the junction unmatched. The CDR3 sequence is CASRPDRGRYTGELFF. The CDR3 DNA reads TGTGCCAGCAGGCCAGACAGGGGGAGATACACCGGGGAGCTGTTTTTT.

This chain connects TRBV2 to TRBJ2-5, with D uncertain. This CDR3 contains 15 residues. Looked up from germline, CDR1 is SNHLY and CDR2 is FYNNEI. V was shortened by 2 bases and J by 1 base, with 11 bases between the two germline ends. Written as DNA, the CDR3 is TGTGCCAGCAGTGAAAACCAATTAGTCCAAGAGACCCAGTACTTC. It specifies CASSENQLVQETQYF.

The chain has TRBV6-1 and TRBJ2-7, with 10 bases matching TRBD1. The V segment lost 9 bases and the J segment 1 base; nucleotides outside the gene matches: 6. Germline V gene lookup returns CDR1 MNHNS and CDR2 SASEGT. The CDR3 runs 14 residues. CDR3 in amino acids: CASTRDRGSYEQYV. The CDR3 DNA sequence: TGTGCCAGTACACGGGACAGGGGTTCCTACGAGCAGTACGTC.

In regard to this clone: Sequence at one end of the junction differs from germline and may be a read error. The CDR3 sequence is CSSSYSRGQGDTQYF. The DNA for the CDR3 is TGTTCCAGCAGTTATTCCAGGGGGCAGGGAGATACGCAGTATTTT. The J gene is TRBJ2-3, the V gene TRBV7-9; 8 nucleotides agree with TRBD1. CDR1 SEHNR and CDR2 FQNEAQ come from the germline V gene (reference sequence). The CDR3 sequence is 15 residues long.

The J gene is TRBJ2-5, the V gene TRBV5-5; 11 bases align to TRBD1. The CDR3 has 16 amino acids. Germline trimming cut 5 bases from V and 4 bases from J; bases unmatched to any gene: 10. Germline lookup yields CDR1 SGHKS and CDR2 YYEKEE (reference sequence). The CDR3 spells CASRRGQGAVGETQYF. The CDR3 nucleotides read TGTGCCAGCAGACGCGGACAGGGGGCTGTCGGAGAGACCCAGTACTTC.